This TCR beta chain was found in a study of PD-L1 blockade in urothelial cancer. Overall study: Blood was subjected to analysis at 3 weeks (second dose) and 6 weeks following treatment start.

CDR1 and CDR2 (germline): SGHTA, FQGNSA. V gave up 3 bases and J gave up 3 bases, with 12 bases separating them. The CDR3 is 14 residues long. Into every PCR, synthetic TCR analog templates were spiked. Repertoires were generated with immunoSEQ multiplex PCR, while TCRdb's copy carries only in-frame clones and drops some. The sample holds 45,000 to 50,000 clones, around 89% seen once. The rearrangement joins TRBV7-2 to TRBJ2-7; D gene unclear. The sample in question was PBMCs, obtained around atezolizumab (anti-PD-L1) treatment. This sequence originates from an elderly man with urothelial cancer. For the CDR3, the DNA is TGTGCCAGCAGCTTGTGGCAGGCAAACTACGAGCAGTACTTC. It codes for CASSLWQANYEQYF. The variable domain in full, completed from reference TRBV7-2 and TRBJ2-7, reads GAGVSQSPSNKVTEKGKDVELRCDPISGHTALYWYRQSLGQGLEFLIYFQGNSAPDKSGLPSDRFSAERTGGSVSTLTIQRTQQEDSAVYLCASSLWQANYEQYFGPGTRLTVT.